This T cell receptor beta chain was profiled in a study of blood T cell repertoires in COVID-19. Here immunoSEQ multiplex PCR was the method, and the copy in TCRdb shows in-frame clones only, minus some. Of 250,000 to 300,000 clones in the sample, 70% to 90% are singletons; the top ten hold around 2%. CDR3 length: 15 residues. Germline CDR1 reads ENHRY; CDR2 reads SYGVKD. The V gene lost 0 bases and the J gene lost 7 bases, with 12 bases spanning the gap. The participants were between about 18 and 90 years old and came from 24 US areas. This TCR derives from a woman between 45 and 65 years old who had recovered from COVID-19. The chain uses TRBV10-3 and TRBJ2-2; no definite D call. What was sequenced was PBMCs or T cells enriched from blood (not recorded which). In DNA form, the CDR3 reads TGTGCCATCAGTGAGTCAGGCGGTTCCGGCGGGGAGCTGTTTTTT. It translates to CAISESGGSGGELFF.